This T cell receptor beta chain was retrieved from a study of cytomegalovirus exposure and HLA in healthy donors. The V end was cut by 0 bases, the J end by 3 bases, with 5 bases between. CDR3 length: 14 residues. Germline lookup yields CDR1 MNHNY and CDR2 SVGAGI (reference sequence). Use of 60 Vbeta and 13 Jbeta primers characterized the PCR. Libraries were prepared by immunoSEQ multiplex PCR; TCRdb keeps only in-frame clonotypes and omits some of them. The sample includes approximately 38,000 clones, roughly 80% of them seen just once. The sequence was collected from a young woman in good health and CMV-seropositive. Sequencing was performed on PBMCs. The V call is TRBV6-6, the J call TRBJ2-2; the D gene is possibly TRBD1 (5 bases). CDR3 protein: CASSYSTDTGELFF. The CDR3, as DNA: TGTGCCAGCAGTTACTCGACAGACACCGGGGAGCTGTTTTTT.